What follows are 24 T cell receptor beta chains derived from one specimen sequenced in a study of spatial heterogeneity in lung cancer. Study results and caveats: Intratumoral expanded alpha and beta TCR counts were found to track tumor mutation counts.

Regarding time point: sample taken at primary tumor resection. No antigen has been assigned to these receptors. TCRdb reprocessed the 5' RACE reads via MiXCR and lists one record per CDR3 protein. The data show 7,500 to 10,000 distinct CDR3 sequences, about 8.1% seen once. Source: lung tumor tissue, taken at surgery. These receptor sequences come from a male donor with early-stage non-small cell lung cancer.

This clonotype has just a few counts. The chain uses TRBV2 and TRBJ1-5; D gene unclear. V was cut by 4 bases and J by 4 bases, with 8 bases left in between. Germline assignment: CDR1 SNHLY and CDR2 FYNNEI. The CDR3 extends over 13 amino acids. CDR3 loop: CASSAQHNQPQHF. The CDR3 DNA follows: TGTGCCAGCAGTGCCCAGCATAATCAGCCCCAGCATTTT.

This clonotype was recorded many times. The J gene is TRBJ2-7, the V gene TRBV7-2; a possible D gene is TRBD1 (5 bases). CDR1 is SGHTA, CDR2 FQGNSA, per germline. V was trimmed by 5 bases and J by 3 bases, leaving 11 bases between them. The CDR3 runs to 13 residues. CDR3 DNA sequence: TGTGCCAGCAGCGTAGGGGTGAACTACGAGCAGTACTTC. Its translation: CASSVGVNYEQYF.

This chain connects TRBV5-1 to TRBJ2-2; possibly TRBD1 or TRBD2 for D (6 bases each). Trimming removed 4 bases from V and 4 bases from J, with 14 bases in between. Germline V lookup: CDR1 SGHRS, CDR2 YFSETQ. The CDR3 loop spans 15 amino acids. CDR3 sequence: CASSPRGDLTGELFF. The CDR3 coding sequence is TGCGCCAGCAGCCCGAGGGGGGACCTCACCGGGGAGCTGTTTTTT.

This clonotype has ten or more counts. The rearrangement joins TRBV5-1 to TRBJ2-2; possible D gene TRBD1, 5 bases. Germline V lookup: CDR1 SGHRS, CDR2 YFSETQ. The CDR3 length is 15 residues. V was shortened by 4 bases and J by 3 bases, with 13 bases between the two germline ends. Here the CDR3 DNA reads TGCGCCAGCAGCGAGCTGACAGACTACACCGGGGAGCTGTTTTTT. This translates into CASSELTDYTGELFF.

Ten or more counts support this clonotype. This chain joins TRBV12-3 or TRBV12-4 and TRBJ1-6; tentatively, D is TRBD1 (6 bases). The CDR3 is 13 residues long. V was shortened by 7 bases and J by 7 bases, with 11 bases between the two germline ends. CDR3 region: CASTRDTNSPLHF. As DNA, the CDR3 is TGTGCCAGCACCAGGGACACCAATTCACCCCTCCACTTT.

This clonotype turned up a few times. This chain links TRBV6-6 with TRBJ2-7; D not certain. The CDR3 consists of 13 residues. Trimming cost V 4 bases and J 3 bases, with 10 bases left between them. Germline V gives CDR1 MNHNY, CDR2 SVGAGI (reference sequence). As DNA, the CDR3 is TGTGCCAGCAGTTCCGGACCTATCTACGAGCAGTACTTC. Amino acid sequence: CASSSGPIYEQYF.

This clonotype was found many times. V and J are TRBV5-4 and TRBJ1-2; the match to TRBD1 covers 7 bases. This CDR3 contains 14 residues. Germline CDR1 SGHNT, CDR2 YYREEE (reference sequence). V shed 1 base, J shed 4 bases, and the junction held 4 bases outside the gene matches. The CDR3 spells CASSLLTGVYGYTF. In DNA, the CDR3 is TGTGCCAGCAGCTTGCTAACAGGGGTCTATGGCTACACCTTC. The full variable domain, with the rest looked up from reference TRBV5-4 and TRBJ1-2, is ETGVTQSPTHLIKTRGQQVTLRCSSQSGHNTVSWYQQALGQGPQFIFQYYREEENGRGNFPPRFSGLQFPNYSSELNVNALELDDSALYLCASSLLTGVYGYTFGSGTRLTVV.

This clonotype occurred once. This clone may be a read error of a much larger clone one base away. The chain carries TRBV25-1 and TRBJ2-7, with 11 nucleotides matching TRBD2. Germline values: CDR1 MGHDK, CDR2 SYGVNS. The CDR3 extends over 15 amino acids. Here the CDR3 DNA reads TGTGTCAGCAGTGCCCTAGCGGGAGGTTCCTACGAGCAGTACTTC. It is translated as CVSSALAGGSYEQYF.

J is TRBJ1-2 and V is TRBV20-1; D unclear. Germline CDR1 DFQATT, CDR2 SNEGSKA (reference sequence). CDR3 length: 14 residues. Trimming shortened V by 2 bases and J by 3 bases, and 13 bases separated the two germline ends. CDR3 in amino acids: CSARRPLQDYGYTF. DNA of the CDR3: TGCAGTGCTAGAAGACCATTGCAGGACTATGGCTACACCTTC.

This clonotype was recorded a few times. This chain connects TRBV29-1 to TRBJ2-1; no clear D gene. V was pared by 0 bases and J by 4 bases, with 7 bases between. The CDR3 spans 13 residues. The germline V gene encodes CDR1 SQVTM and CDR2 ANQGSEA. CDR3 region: CSVEDKSYNEQFF. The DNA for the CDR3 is TGCAGCGTTGAAGATAAGTCTTACAATGAGCAGTTCTTC.

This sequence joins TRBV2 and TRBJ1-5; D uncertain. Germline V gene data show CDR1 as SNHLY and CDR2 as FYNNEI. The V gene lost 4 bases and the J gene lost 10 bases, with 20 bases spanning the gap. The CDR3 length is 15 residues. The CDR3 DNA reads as TGTGCCAGCAGTGCAGAACTTGCCGACCTAGGCCCCCAGCATTTT. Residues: CASSAELADLGPQHF.

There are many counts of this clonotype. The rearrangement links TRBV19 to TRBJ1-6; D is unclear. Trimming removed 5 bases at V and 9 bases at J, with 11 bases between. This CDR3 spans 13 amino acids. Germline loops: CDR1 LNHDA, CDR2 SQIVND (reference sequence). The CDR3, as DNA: TGTGCCAGTAGTGAAGGGCTCACTTCACCCCTCCACTTT. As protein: CASSEGLTSPLHF.

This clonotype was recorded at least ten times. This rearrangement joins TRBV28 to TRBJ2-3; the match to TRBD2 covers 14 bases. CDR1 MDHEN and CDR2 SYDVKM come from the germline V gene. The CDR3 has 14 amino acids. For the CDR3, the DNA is TGTGTCTCGGAGACTAGCGGGAGGGCCGCTACGCAGTATTTT. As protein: CVSETSGRAATQYF. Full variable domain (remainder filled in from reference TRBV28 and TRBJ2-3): DVKVTQSSRYLVKRTGEKVFLECVQDMDHENMFWYRQDPGLGLRLIYFSYDVKMKEKGDIPEGYSVSREKKERFSLILESASTNQTSMYLCVSETSGRAATQYFGPGTRLTVL.

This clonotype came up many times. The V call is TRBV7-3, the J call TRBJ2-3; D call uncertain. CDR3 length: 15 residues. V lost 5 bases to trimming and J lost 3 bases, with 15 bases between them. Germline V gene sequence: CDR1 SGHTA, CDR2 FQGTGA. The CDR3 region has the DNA TGTGCCAGCAGCGGAAGGAACGGTGAGACAGATACGCAGTATTTT. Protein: CASSGRNGETDTQYF.

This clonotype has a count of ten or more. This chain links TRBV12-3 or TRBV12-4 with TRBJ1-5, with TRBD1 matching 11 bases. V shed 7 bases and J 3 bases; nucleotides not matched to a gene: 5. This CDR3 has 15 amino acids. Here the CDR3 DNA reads TGTGCCAGCACGTCGGGACAGGGGGACAATCAGCCCCAGCATTTT. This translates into CASTSGQGDNQPQHF.

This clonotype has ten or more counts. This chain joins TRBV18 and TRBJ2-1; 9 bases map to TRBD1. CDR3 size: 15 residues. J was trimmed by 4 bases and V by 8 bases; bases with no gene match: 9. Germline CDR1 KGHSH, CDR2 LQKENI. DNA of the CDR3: TGTGCCAGCCGGCGAGACAGGGGGTCTTACAATGAGCAGTTCTTC. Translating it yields CASRRDRGSYNEQFF.

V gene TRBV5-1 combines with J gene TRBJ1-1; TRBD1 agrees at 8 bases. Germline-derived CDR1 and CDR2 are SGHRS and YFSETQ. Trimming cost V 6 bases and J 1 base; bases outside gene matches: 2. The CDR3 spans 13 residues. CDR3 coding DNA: TGCGCCAGCAAGGGACAGGCGAACACTGAAGCTTTCTTT. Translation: CASKGQANTEAFF.

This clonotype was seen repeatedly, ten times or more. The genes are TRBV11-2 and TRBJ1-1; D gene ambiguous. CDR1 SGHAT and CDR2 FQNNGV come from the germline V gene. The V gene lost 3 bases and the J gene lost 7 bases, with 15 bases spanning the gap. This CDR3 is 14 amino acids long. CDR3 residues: CASSFGYLGNEAFF. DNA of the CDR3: TGTGCCAGCAGCTTCGGTTATTTGGGCAATGAAGCTTTCTTT.

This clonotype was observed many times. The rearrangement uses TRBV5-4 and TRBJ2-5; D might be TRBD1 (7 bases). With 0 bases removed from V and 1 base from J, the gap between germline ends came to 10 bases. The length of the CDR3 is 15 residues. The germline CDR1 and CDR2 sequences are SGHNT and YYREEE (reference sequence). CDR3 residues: CASSLGQGGQETQYF. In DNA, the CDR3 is TGTGCCAGCAGCTTGGGTCAGGGGGGCCAAGAGACCCAGTACTTC.

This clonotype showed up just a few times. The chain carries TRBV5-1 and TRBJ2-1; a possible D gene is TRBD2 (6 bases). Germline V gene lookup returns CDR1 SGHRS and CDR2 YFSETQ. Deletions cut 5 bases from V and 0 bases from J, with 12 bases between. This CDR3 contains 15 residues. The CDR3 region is CASRIGGDSYNEQFF. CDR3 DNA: TGCGCCAGCAGGATCGGCGGGGACTCCTACAATGAGCAGTTCTTC.

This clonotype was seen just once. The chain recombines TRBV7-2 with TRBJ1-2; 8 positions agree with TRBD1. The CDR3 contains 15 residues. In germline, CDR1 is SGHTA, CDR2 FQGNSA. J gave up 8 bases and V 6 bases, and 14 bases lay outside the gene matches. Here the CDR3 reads CASSHIGPGQGGYTF. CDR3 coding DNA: TGTGCCAGCAGTCATATTGGCCCAGGACAGGGCGGCTACACCTTC.

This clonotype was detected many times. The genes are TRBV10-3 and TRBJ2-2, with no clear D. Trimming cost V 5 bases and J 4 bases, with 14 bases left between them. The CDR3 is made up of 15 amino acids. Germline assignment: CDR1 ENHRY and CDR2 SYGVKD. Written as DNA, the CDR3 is TGTGCCATCAGTAAGGGTGGTTCGACCACCGGGGAGCTGTTTTTT. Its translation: CAISKGGSTTGELFF.

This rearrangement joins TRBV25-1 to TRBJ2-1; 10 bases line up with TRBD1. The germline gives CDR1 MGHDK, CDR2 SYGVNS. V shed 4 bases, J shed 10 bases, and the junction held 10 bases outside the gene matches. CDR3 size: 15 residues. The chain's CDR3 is CASSVPGQGYIEQFF. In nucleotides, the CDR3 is TGTGCCAGCAGTGTCCCGGGACAGGGGTATATAGAGCAGTTCTTC.

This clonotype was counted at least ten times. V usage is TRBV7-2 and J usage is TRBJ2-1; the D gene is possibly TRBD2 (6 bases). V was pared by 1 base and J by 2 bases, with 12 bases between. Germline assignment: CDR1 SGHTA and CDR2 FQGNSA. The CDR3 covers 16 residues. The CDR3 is CASSLGPGGAYNEQFF. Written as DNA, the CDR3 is TGTGCCAGCAGCTTAGGACCCGGAGGGGCCTACAATGAGCAGTTCTTC.